A single sample gave rise to the 12 T cell receptor beta chains below, sequenced in a study of blood T cell repertoires in COVID-19. Produced via immunoSEQ multiplex PCR; TCRdb's table is partial and in-frame only. The sample lists 60,000 to 80,000 clones, roughly 91% occurring once. The sequencing sample was made of peripheral blood. These receptors all stem from a man in his 60s with acute or convalescent COVID-19.

This chain connects TRBV19 to TRBJ1-5; TRBD1 might be the D (5 bases). The CDR3 totals 15 residues. Germline lookup yields CDR1 LNHDA and CDR2 SQIVND (reference sequence). V gave up 5 bases and J gave up 3 bases, with 14 bases separating them. The CDR3 loop reads CASSPMGRTNQPQHF. The CDR3 DNA is TGTGCCAGTAGTCCGATGGGGCGGACCAATCAGCCCCAGCATTTT.

V and J are TRBV5-1 and TRBJ2-5; 15 nucleotides agree with TRBD2. CDR3 length: 14 residues. Germline lookup yields CDR1 SGHRS and CDR2 YFSETQ. The junction had 0 bases not matched to a gene; V was cut back by 4 bases and J by 5 bases. The CDR3: CASSGLAGGETQYF. The DNA for the CDR3 is TGCGCCAGCAGCGGACTAGCGGGGGGGGAGACCCAGTACTTC.

V and J are TRBV19 and TRBJ2-5, with 8 bases identical to TRBD1. Trimming cost V 0 bases and J 2 bases; bases outside gene matches: 5. The CDR3 runs to 16 residues. Germline V gene lookup returns CDR1 LNHDA and CDR2 SQIVND (reference sequence). CDR3 region: CASSIDPGQGQETQYF. The CDR3 bases are TGTGCCAGTAGTATAGATCCTGGACAGGGTCAAGAGACCCAGTACTTC.

The chain recombines TRBV19 with TRBJ2-6; D gene unclear. CDR3 length: 15 residues. Per the germline V gene, CDR1 is LNHDA and CDR2 is SQIVND (reference sequence). Trimming pared 5 bases from V and 0 bases from J, leaving 8 bases between. The CDR3 loop is CASSPQSSGANVLTF. The DNA for the CDR3 is TGTGCCAGTAGTCCACAGAGCTCTGGGGCCAACGTCCTGACTTTC.

A remark on this clone: Germline and junction disagree at one end, which may indicate a read error. CDR3: CVSWEDSNQPQHF. In DNA form, the CDR3 reads TGTGTCAGCTGGGAGGATAGCAATCAGCCCCAGCATTTT. The chain uses TRBV6-5 and TRBJ1-5; no clear D gene. This CDR3 has 13 residues. Germline values: CDR1 MNHEY, CDR2 SVGAGI.

V gene TRBV19 combines with J gene TRBJ1-2, with 10 bases matching TRBD1. This CDR3 spans 16 amino acids. From germline, CDR1 is LNHDA and CDR2 SQIVND (reference sequence). With V trimmed by 7 bases and J by 4 bases, 12 bases remained unmatched. The CDR3 region is CASTPSDRGLLYGYTF. CDR3 sequence (DNA): TGTGCCAGTACCCCCTCCGACAGGGGGCTGCTCTATGGCTACACCTTC. The whole variable domain, filled in from reference TRBV19 and TRBJ1-2, reads DGGITQSPKYLFRKEGQNVTLSCEQNLNHDAMYWYRQDPGQGLRLIYYSQIVNDFQKGDIAEGYSVSREKKESFPLTVTSAQKNPTAFYLCASTPSDRGLLYGYTFGSGTRLTVV.

This rearrangement joins TRBV18 to TRBJ1-6; D is possibly TRBD1 (6 bases). The V gene's germline CDR1 is KGHSH and CDR2 LQKENI. Trimming cost V 4 bases and J 10 bases, with 8 bases left between them. The CDR3 totals 12 residues. The CDR3 nucleotides are TGTGCCAGCTCACGGCAGGGGTCACCCCTCCACTTT. Translating gives CASSRQGSPLHF. The full variable domain, its missing parts supplied by reference TRBV18 and TRBJ1-6, is NAGVMQNPRHLVRRRGQEARLRCSPMKGHSHVYWYRQLPEEGLKFMVYLQKENIIDESGMPKERFSAEFPKEGPSILRIQQVVRGDSAAYFCASSRQGSPLHFGNGTRLTVT.

The chain joins TRBV5-1 to TRBJ2-3; 7 bases align to TRBD2. CDR1 is SGHRS and CDR2 is YFSETQ in the germline V gene. J gave up 2 bases and V 4 bases, and 10 bases lay outside the gene matches. This CDR3 contains 16 residues. The CDR3 coding sequence is TGCGCCAGCAGCATGGGACTAAATTTTGACACAGATACGCAGTATTTT. Its translation is CASSMGLNFDTDTQYF.

The chain links TRBV3-1 (or the pseudogene TRBV3-2) to TRBJ2-3, with 11 bases aligning to TRBD2. CDR1 is LGHDT and CDR2 is YNNKEL in the germline V gene (reference sequence). The trim removed 4 bases at V and 4 bases at J, leaving 4 bases unmatched. This CDR3 is 15 amino acids long. The DNA for the CDR3 is TGTGCCAGCAGCCTTACTAGCGGGAGCCCAGATACGCAGTATTTT. Amino acids: CASSLTSGSPDTQYF.

CDR3 bases: TGTGCCAGCAGCCAAACACAGACGGTGTACAATGAGCAGTTCTTC. It translates to CASSQTQTVYNEQFF. The chain has TRBV28 and TRBJ2-1; D call uncertain. The V end was cut by 6 bases, the J end by 4 bases, with 16 bases between. The CDR3 is made up of 15 amino acids. CDR1 MDHEN and CDR2 SYDVKM come from the germline V gene.

The V call is TRBV27, the J call TRBJ1-2; 7 nucleotides line up with TRBD1. The CDR3 extends over 17 amino acids. Germline CDR1 and CDR2: MNHEY and SMNVEV (reference sequence). Trimming removed 6 bases from V and 4 bases from J; junction bases left unmatched: 17. The CDR3 region is CASSKYRGTGPVYGYTF. CDR3 coding DNA: TGTGCCAGCAGCAAGTACAGGGGAACTGGGCCCGTCTATGGCTACACCTTC.

The chain employs TRBV5-1 and TRBJ1-4; D is undetermined. The CDR3 length is 14 residues. The V and J ends lost 7 bases and 4 bases respectively, with 14 bases between them. Germline-derived CDR1 and CDR2 are SGHRS and YFSETQ. The CDR3 nucleotides are TGCGCCAGCCGACCGGGAAGTTATAATGAAAAACTGTTTTTT. Its translation: CASRPGSYNEKLFF.